One and the same sample provided the 25 T cell receptor beta chains below, sequenced in a study of cytomegalovirus exposure and HLA in healthy donors. The PCR had 60 Vbeta and 13 Jbeta primers. The data were produced by immunoSEQ multiplex PCR, yet TCRdb's version contains in-frame clones alone and is incomplete. Of about 160,000 clones detected, less than 80% appear once; the ten largest clones hold about 2%. The sample taken for sequencing was PBMCs. The source is a man aged 40-49 years in good health and CMV-seronegative.

The V gene is TRBV11-2, the J gene TRBJ2-3, with 11 positions matching TRBD2. V shed 5 bases, J shed 0 bases, and the junction held 4 bases outside the gene matches. CDR1 is SGHAT and CDR2 is FQNNGV in the germline V gene. The CDR3 sequence is 16 residues long. CDR3 region: CASSPTSGSSTDTQYF. The CDR3 nucleotides are TGTGCCAGCAGCCCCACTAGCGGGAGTAGCACAGATACGCAGTATTTT.

The gene calls are TRBV6-5 and TRBJ1-1, with a possible D match to TRBD1 (5 bases). The germline CDR1 and CDR2 sequences are MNHEY and SVGAGI. The CDR3 runs to 13 residues. The V end lost 4 bases, the J end lost 3 bases, and 9 bases lay between the germline ends. For the CDR3, the DNA is TGTGCCAGCAGTTTAGGGGATGACACTGAAGCTTTCTTT. It codes for CASSLGDDTEAFF.

This clone was detected only a few times. The chain is built from TRBV27 and TRBJ1-1; D may be TRBD1 (6 bases). With 5 bases removed from V and 8 bases from J, the gap between germline ends came to 15 bases. The CDR3 loop spans 13 amino acids. The germline V gene has CDR1 MNHEY and CDR2 SMNVEV (reference sequence). The CDR3: CASSSRVGAEAFF. The CDR3 DNA reads TGTGCCAGCAGTAGCAGGGTGGGGGCCGAAGCTTTCTTT.

V usage is TRBV5-6 and J usage is TRBJ2-5; tentative D call: TRBD1 (5 bases). Germline CDR1 SGHDT, CDR2 YYEEEE. The CDR3 runs to 13 residues. V was trimmed by 1 base and J by 5 bases, leaving 9 bases between them. The CDR3 reads CASSLQGEETQYF. The DNA of the CDR3 is TGTGCCAGCAGCTTGCAGGGCGAGGAGACCCAGTACTTC.

CDR3 in amino acids: CASSFGGTGNNEQFF. The CDR3 nucleotides are TGTGCCAGCAGCTTTGGCGGGACAGGGAACAATGAGCAGTTCTTC. The chain links TRBV11-3 to TRBJ2-1; 9 nucleotides line up with TRBD1. This CDR3 comprises 15 residues. J lost 5 bases, V lost 3 bases, and 5 bases had no gene match. CDR1 and CDR2 (germline): SGHNT, YENEEA.

CDR3 DNA: TGTGCCAGCAGCCCCCCCATATCTAGCGGGAGGGCCTACGAGCAGTACTTC. Protein: CASSPPISSGRAYEQYF. The chain is built from TRBV28 and TRBJ2-7; 12 bases are a match to TRBD2. Germline loops: CDR1 MDHEN, CDR2 SYDVKM. The V segment lost 6 bases and the J segment 2 bases; nucleotides outside the gene matches: 11. The CDR3 length is 17 residues.

In the case of this clone: The germline gene is not matched at one end of the junction; a read error may be the cause. The CDR3 reads CASSGRPGANGLTF. The CDR3 DNA reads as TGTGCCAGTAGCGGGAGACCTGGGGCCAACGGCCTGACTTTC. The chain couples TRBV27 to TRBJ2-6; the match to TRBD2 covers 9 bases. Germline V gives CDR1 MNHEY, CDR2 SMNVEV (reference sequence). This CDR3 region has 14 residues.

J is TRBJ1-5 and V is TRBV6-5, with D unclear. CDR3 length: 12 amino acids. Between the trimmed V and J ends, which lost 5 bases and 3 bases, there was a span of 5 bases. Germline assignment: CDR1 MNHEY and CDR2 SVGAGI. The CDR3, as DNA: TGTGCCAGCAGTACATACAATCAGCCCCAGCATTTT. Translation: CASSTYNQPQHF.

The rearrangement links TRBV15 to TRBJ2-1, with D perhaps matching TRBD2 (5 bases). CDR1 is LNHNV, CDR2 YYDKDF, per germline (reference sequence). The length of the CDR3 is 12 residues. V lost 5 bases, J lost 6 bases, and 8 bases lay in between. The CDR3 DNA sequence: TGTGCCACCAGCGGGAGACTCAATGAGCAGTTCTTC. It translates to CATSGRLNEQFF.

CDR3 in DNA: TGTGCCCTGAGAGGCGAGAACACTGAAGCTTTCTTT. Translation: CALRGENTEAFF. The chain employs TRBV30 and TRBJ1-1; D gene ambiguous. The germline V gene encodes CDR1 GTSNPN and CDR2 SVGIG (reference sequence). With 8 bases removed from V and 1 base from J, the gap between germline ends came to 11 bases. The CDR3 contains 12 residues.

The CDR3 sequence is CASSHDPLGVGELFF. The CDR3 DNA reads as TGTGCCAGCAGCCACGACCCTCTCGGGGTCGGGGAGCTGTTTTTT. V usage is TRBV4-2 and J usage is TRBJ2-2; maybe TRBD2 (5 bases). Trimming removed 3 bases at V and 7 bases at J, with 15 bases between. From germline, CDR1 is LGHNA and CDR2 YNFKEQ. The CDR3 runs 15 residues.

The chain combines TRBV2 with TRBJ1-5, with 7 bases identical to TRBD1. After removal of 7 bases from V and 4 bases from J, the junction contained 10 bases not matched to a gene. The CDR3 spans 15 residues. Germline lookup yields CDR1 SNHLY and CDR2 FYNNEI. The CDR3 here is CASNLATGLNQPQHF. In DNA, the CDR3 is TGTGCCAGCAATCTGGCGACAGGGCTTAATCAGCCCCAGCATTTT.

V gene TRBV27 combines with J gene TRBJ2-3; TRBD1 matches at 8 bases. The CDR3 contains 14 residues. The V segment lost 3 bases and the J segment 1 base; nucleotides outside the gene matches: 0. Germline assignment: CDR1 MNHEY and CDR2 SMNVEV (reference sequence). This chain's CDR3 is CASSLDRGTDTQYF. The DNA of the CDR3 is TGTGCCAGCAGTTTGGACAGGGGCACAGATACGCAGTATTTT.

The V and J genes are TRBV7-2 and TRBJ2-3; 13 bases map to TRBD2. The CDR3 runs 16 residues. V shed 4 bases and J 3 bases; nucleotides not matched to a gene: 4. The germline gives CDR1 SGHTA, CDR2 FQGNSA. CDR3 sequence reads: CASSSGTSGTTDTQYF. CDR3 in DNA: TGTGCCAGCAGCTCCGGGACTAGCGGGACAACAGATACGCAGTATTTT.

Comment on this clone: The junction and the germline gene differ at one end; a read error may be behind it. J is TRBJ2-7 and V is TRBV7-9; no definite D call. This CDR3 has 12 amino acids. CDR1 is SEHNR, CDR2 FQNEAQ, per germline (reference sequence). DNA of the CDR3: TGTTCCAGCAGCCTCACCCTGGCCGAGCAGTACTTC. It translates to CSSSLTLAEQYF. Using reference TRBV7-9 and TRBJ2-7 for the parts outside the CDR3, the full variable domain is DTGVSQNPRHKITKRGQNVTFRCDPISEHNRLYWYRQTLGQGPEFLTYFQNEAQLEKSRLLSDRFSAERPKGSFSTLEIQRTEQGDSAMYLCSSSLTLAEQYFGPGTRLTVT.

The J gene is TRBJ2-5, the V gene TRBV28; weak D call: TRBD1 (6 bases). This CDR3 is built from 15 residues. In germline, CDR1 is MDHEN, CDR2 SYDVKM. Trimming left V 2 bases short and J 5 bases short, with 15 bases between. CDR3 sequence reads: CASSLELGGRETQYF. The CDR3 region has the DNA TGTGCCAGCAGTTTAGAACTAGGGGGACGGGAGACCCAGTACTTC. Combining the CDR3 with reference TRBV28 and TRBJ2-5 gives the whole variable domain DVKVTQSSRYLVKRTGEKVFLECVQDMDHENMFWYRQDPGLGLRLIYFSYDVKMKEKGDIPEGYSVSREKKERFSLILESASTNQTSMYLCASSLELGGRETQYFGPGTRLLVL.

This clone was recorded a few times. CDR3 protein: CASSLRTSQTDTQYF. The CDR3 coding sequence is TGTGCCAGCAGCTTACGGACTAGCCAGACAGATACGCAGTATTTT. This sequence joins TRBV11-2 and TRBJ2-3; TRBD2 agrees at 8 bases. There are 15 residues in the CDR3. Germline V gene data show CDR1 as SGHAT and CDR2 as FQNNGV. Trimming took 2 bases from V and 3 from J; bases not matched to a gene: 4.

The V call is TRBV9, the J call TRBJ2-3; 8 bases line up with TRBD2. CDR1 and CDR2 from the germline V gene are SGDLS and YYNGEE. The V segment lost 0 bases and the J segment 7 bases; nucleotides outside the gene matches: 13. The CDR3 has 17 amino acids. The CDR3 spells CASSVEGRGIAGNTQYF. The CDR3 DNA follows: TGTGCCAGCAGCGTAGAAGGAAGGGGGATAGCGGGAAATACGCAGTATTTT.

The chain uses TRBV30 and TRBJ1-5; D is uncertain. Germline CDR1 and CDR2: GTSNPN and SVGIG (reference sequence). Deletions cut 1 base from V and 5 bases from J, with 9 bases between. The CDR3 runs to 13 residues. DNA for the CDR3: TGTGCCTGGAGTGCCCAGGTCGATCAGCCCCAGCATTTT. It specifies CAWSAQVDQPQHF.

The chain links TRBV28 to TRBJ2-7; TRBD1 matches at 7 bases. The CDR3 sequence is 13 residues long. The J segment lost 5 bases and the V segment lost 10 bases, leaving 11 bases of the junction unmatched. Germline V gene data show CDR1 as MDHEN and CDR2 as SYDVKM. The CDR3 DNA reads as TGTGCCATCCTCGACAGGGTTAACCACGAGCAGTACTTC. It specifies CAILDRVNHEQYF.

The chain couples TRBV21-1 to TRBJ2-7; the D call of TRBD1 is as the table states it, not checked on the DNA. TRBV21-1 is classified as a pseudogene. The CDR3 loop spans 11 amino acids. The CDR3 coding sequence is TGTGCCAGCAGCAGGTCCAGGGTTTCTAACTTC. Residues: CASSRSRVSNF.

The rearrangement joins TRBV5-6 to TRBJ2-7; a possible D gene is TRBD1 (6 bases). Germline CDR1 reads SGHDT; CDR2 reads YYEEEE. This CDR3 has 13 residues. V was clipped by 2 bases and J by 7 bases, with 13 bases between them. CDR3 loop: CASSLTLGGEQYF. CDR3 DNA sequence: TGTGCCAGCAGCTTAACTTTAGGGGGAGAGCAGTACTTC.

A few counts support this clone. The chain combines TRBV18 with TRBJ1-1, with 8 positions matching TRBD1. The CDR3 covers 15 residues. The V and J ends lost 4 bases and 6 bases, in that order; junction bases with no gene match: 10. Germline lookup yields CDR1 KGHSH and CDR2 LQKENI. The CDR3 protein is CASSLDRVGTAEAFF. The CDR3 nucleotides are TGTGCCAGCTCACTGGACAGGGTTGGAACGGCTGAAGCTTTCTTT.

This chain links TRBV6-1 with TRBJ2-4; 12 positions agree with TRBD2. This CDR3 has 15 residues. CDR1 MNHNS and CDR2 SASEGT come from the germline V gene. The junction had 4 bases not matched to a gene; V was cut back by 3 bases and J by 7 bases. The CDR3 loop reads CASSDSSGRVNIQYF. CDR3 DNA: TGTGCCAGCAGTGATTCTAGCGGGAGGGTTAACATTCAGTACTTC.

This rearrangement joins TRBV7-8 to TRBJ2-1, with 8 nucleotides matching TRBD1. The J segment lost 7 bases and the V segment lost 8 bases, leaving 13 bases of the junction unmatched. CDR1 is SGHVS, CDR2 FQNEAQ, per germline. This CDR3 region has 15 residues. CDR3 coding DNA: TGTGCCAGCCTTGGGGACAGACAGGGGTCAAATGAGCAGTTCTTC. Amino acid sequence: CASLGDRQGSNEQFF.